This TCR beta chain derives from a study of blood T cell repertoires in COVID-19. On the study more broadly: COVID-19 samples collected from the United States, Italy and Spain covered acute and convalescent phases.

In the study's own analysis: Reference gene primer amplification gave nucleated cell count estimates. Method: immunoSEQ multiplex PCR; TCRdb's copy keeps in-frame clones and lacks some. The V and J calls and clone size are taken from that table; D and trimming were inferred from the DNA. The table includes a few hundred thousand clones, about 85% detected once. Participants were aged roughly 18 to 100 years from around 24 US areas. Cohorts were assigned according to the clinical history that participants reported. This clone showed up just once. Germline V gene data show CDR1 as SGHNT and CDR2 as YYREEE (reference sequence). Trimming removed 10 bases from V and 4 bases from J, with 15 bases in between. The CDR3 sequence is 13 residues long.

Material for sequencing was PBMCs or T cells enriched from blood (not recorded which). The clonotype was recovered from a woman aged 50 to 60 who had been exposed to COVID-19. V is TRBV5-4 and J is TRBJ2-1; no reliable D call. CDR3 region: CAVARSTYNEQFF. CDR3 nucleotides: TGTGCCGTCGCAAGGAGTACTTACAATGAGCAGTTCTTC.